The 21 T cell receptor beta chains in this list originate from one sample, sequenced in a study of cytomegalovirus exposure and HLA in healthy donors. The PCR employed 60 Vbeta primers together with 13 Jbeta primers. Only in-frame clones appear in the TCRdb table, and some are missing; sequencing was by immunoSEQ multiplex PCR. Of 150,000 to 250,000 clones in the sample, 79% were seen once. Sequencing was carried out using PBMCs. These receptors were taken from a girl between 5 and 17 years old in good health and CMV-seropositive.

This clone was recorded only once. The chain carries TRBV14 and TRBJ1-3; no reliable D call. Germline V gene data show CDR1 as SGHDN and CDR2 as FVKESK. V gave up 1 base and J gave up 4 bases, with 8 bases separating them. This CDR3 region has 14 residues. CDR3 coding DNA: TGTGCCAGCAGCCAAGCTTTTAGCGGAAACACCATATATTTT. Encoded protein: CASSQAFSGNTIYF.

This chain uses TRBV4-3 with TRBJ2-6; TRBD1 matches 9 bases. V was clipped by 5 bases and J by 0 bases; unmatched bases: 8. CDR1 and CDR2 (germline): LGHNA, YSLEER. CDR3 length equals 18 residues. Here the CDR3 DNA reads TGCGCCAGCAGCTACCGGGACAGGGATTCCTCTGGGGCCAACGTCCTGACTTTC. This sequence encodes CASSYRDRDSSGANVLTF.

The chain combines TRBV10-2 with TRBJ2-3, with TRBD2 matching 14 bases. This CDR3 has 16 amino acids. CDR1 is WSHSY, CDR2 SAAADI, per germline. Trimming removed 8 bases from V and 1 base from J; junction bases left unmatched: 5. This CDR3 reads CASLQGLAGGTDTQYF. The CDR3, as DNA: TGCGCCAGCCTACAGGGACTAGCGGGGGGCACAGATACGCAGTATTTT.

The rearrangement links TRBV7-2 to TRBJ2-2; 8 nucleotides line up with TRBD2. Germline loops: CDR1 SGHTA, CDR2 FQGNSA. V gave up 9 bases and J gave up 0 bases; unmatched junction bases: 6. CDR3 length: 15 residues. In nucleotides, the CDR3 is TGTGCCAGGACGACCGGGGGGGCGAACACCGGGGAGCTGTTTTTT. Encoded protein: CARTTGGANTGELFF.

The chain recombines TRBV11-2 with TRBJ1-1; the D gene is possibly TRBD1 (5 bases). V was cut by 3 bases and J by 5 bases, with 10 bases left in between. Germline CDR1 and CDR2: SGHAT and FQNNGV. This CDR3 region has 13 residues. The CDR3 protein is CASSFDSGTEAFF. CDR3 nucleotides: TGTGCCAGCAGCTTTGACAGTGGTACTGAAGCTTTCTTT.

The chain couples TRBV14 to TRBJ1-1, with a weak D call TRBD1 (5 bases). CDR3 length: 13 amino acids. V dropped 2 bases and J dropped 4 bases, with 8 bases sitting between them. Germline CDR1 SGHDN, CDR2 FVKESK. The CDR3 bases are TGTGCCAGCAGCCAACACCAGGGCACTGAAGCTTTCTTT. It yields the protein CASSQHQGTEAFF. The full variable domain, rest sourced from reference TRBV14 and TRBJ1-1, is EAGVTQFPSHSVIEKGQTVTLRCDPISGHDNLYWYRRVMGKEIKFLLHFVKESKQDESGMPNNRFLAERTGGTYSTLKVQPAELEDSGVYFCASSQHQGTEAFFGQGTRLTVV.

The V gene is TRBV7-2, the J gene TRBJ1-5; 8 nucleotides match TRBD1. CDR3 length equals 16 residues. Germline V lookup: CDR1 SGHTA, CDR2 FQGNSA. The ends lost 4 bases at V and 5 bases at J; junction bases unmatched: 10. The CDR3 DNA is TGTGCCAGCAGCTCAGGGGGCGTCAGGTTTGATCAGCCCCAGCATTTT. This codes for CASSSGGVRFDQPQHF.

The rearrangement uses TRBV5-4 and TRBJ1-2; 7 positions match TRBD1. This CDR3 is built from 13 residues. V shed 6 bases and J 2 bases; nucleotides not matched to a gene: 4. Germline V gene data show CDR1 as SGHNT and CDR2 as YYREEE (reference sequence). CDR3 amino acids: CASTRTGNYGYTF. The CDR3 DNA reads TGTGCCAGCACCAGGACAGGCAACTATGGCTACACCTTC. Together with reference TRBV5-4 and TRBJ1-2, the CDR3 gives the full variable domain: ETGVTQSPTHLIKTRGQQVTLRCSSQSGHNTVSWYQQALGQGPQFIFQYYREEENGRGNFPPRFSGLQFPNYSSELNVNALELDDSALYLCASTRTGNYGYTFGSGTRLTVV.

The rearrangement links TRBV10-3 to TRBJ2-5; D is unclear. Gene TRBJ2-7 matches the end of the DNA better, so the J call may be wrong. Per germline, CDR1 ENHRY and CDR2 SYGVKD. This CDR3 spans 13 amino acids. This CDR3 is CAIGIGDSYEQYF. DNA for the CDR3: TGTGCCATCGGTATTGGGGACTCCTACGAGCAGTACTTC.

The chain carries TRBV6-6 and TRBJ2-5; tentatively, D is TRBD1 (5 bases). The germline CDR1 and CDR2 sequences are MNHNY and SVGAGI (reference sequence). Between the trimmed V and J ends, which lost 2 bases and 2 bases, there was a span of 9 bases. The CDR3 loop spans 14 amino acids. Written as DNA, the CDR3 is TGTGCCAGCAGTTACGGGGCTTCTCAAGAGACCCAGTACTTC. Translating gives CASSYGASQETQYF.

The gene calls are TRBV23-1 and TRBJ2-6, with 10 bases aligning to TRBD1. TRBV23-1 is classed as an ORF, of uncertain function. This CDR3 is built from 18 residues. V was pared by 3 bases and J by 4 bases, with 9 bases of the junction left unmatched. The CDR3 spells CASSHPAGQGTGANVLTF. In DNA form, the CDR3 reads TGCGCCAGCAGTCACCCGGCGGGACAGGGGACAGGGGCCAACGTCCTGACTTTC.

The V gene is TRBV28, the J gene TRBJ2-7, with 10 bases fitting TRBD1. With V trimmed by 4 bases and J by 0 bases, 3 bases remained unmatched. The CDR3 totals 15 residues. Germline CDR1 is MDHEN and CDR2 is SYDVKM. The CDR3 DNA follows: TGTGCCAGCAGTTACCGGGACAGGGGCTCCTACGAGCAGTACTTC. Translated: CASSYRDRGSYEQYF.

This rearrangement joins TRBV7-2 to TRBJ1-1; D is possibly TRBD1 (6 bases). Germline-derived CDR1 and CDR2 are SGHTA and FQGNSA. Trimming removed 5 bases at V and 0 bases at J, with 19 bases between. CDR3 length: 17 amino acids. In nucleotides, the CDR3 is TGTGCCAGCAGCCCCCGAGTCGCAGGGGTCCTGAACACTGAAGCTTTCTTT. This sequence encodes CASSPRVAGVLNTEAFF.

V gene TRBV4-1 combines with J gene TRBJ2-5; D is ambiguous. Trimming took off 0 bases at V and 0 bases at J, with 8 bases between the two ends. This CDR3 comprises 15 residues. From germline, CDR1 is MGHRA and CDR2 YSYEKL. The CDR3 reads CASSQDPMYQETQYF. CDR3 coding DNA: TGCGCCAGCAGCCAAGATCCCATGTACCAAGAGACCCAGTACTTC.

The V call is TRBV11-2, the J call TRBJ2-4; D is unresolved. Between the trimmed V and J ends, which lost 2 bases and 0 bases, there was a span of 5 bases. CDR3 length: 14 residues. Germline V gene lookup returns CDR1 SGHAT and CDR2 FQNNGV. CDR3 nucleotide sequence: TGTGCCAGCAGCTTAAGACTAGCCAAAAACATTCAGTACTTC. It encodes CASSLRLAKNIQYF.

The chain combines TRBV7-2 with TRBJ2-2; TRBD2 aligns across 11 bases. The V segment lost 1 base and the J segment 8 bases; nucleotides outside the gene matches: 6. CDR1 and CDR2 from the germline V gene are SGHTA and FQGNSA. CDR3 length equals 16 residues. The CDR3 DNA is TGTGCCAGCAGCTTAGGGCTAGCGGGGGGTAGTGGGGAGCTGTTTTTT. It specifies CASSLGLAGGSGELFF.

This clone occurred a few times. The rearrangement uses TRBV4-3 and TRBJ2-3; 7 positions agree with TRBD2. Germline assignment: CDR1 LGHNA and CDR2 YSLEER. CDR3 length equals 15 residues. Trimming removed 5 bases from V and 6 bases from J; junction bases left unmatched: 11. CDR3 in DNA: TGCGCCAGCAGCGCCGACCCCAGGCGGGAGGATACGCAGTATTTT. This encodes CASSADPRREDTQYF.

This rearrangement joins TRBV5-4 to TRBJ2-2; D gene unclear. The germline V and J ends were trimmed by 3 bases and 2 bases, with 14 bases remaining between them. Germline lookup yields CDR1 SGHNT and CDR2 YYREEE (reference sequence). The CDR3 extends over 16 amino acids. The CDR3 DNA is TGTGCCAGCAGCTCTGGGCTTTTGTCAAACACCGGGGAGCTGTTTTTT. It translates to CASSSGLLSNTGELFF. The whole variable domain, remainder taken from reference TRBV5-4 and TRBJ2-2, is ETGVTQSPTHLIKTRGQQVTLRCSSQSGHNTVSWYQQALGQGPQFIFQYYREEENGRGNFPPRFSGLQFPNYSSELNVNALELDDSALYLCASSSGLLSNTGELFFGEGSRLTVL.

CDR3 in DNA: TGTGCCAGCGCCGGACAAGGGGCAGACTATGGCTACACCTTC. It yields the protein CASAGQGADYGYTF. J is TRBJ1-2 and V is TRBV2, with D perhaps TRBD1 (5 bases). This CDR3 is built from 14 residues. Germline V CDR1 and CDR2: SNHLY, FYNNEI. The V and J ends lost 8 bases and 3 bases respectively, with 16 bases between them.

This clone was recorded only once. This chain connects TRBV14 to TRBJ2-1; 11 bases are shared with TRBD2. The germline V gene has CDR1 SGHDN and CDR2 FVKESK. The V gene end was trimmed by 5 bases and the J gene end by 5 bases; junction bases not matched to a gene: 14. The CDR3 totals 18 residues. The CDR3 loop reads CASSEPPRVTSGDNEQFF. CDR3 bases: TGTGCCAGCAGCGAACCCCCCCGGGTGACTAGCGGGGACAATGAGCAGTTCTTC.

The CDR3 sequence is CASSQDKDGGSYNEQFF. The DNA of the CDR3 is TGCGCCAGCAGCCAAGATAAGGACGGGGGTTCTTACAATGAGCAGTTCTTC. This chain joins TRBV4-1 and TRBJ2-1; D might be TRBD2 (6 bases). CDR3 size: 17 residues. The germline V and J ends were trimmed by 0 bases and 4 bases, with 16 bases remaining between them. The germline gives CDR1 MGHRA, CDR2 YSYEKL.